This entry lists 12 T cell receptor beta chains sequenced from one sample in a study of radiotherapy plus CTLA-4 blockade in lung cancer. Method: immunoSEQ multiplex PCR; TCRdb's copy keeps in-frame clones and lacks some. This table has 60,000 to 65,000 clones, 70% to 80% appearing once. This sample comprised peripheral blood, obtained from a patient treated with radiotherapy plus ipilimumab. These TCRs come from a human donor with non-small cell lung cancer who had a complete response to radiotherapy plus ipilimumab.

The chain couples TRBV5-4 to TRBJ2-3, with 15 positions matching TRBD2. Germline V gene sequence: CDR1 SGHNT, CDR2 YYREEE (reference sequence). This CDR3 contains 16 residues. V lost 2 bases and J lost 5; bases outside the gene matches: 3. The CDR3 bases are TGTGCCAGCAGCTTTCCGGGACTAGCGGGAGGAGATACGCAGTATTTT. Protein product: CASSFPGLAGGDTQYF.

The V and J genes are TRBV2 and TRBJ2-7; 7 positions agree with TRBD1. This CDR3 has 15 residues. Unmatched junction bases numbered 10, after V lost 6 bases and J lost 2 bases. Germline V gene lookup returns CDR1 SNHLY and CDR2 FYNNEI. The CDR3 coding sequence is TGTGCCAGCAGCCAACAGCAAGGGGGCCCCTACGAGCAGTACGTC. Translation: CASSQQQGGPYEQYV.

This chain joins TRBV30 and TRBJ1-5; D is possibly TRBD1 (6 bases). Germline CDR1 GTSNPN, CDR2 SVGIG (reference sequence). Deletions cut 2 bases from V and 0 bases from J, with 14 bases between. The CDR3 extends over 16 amino acids. Here the CDR3 reads CAWSPQGPYSNQPQHF. The CDR3 DNA follows: TGTGCCTGGAGTCCACAGGGACCGTATAGCAATCAGCCCCAGCATTTT.

This clone came up once. The J gene is TRBJ1-5, the V gene TRBV7-8; D is unresolved. Germline lookup yields CDR1 SGHVS and CDR2 FQNEAQ. V lost 0 bases and J 3 bases, leaving 3 bases between the germline ends. CDR3 length: 13 residues. Here the CDR3 DNA reads TGTGCCAGCAGCTTAGCTTCCAATCAGCCCCAGCATTTT. It translates to CASSLASNQPQHF. Full variable domain (rest looked up from reference TRBV7-8 and TRBJ1-5): GAGVSQSPRYKVAKRGQDVALRCDPISGHVSLFWYQQALGQGPEFLTYFQNEAQLDKSGLPSDRFFAERPEGSVSTLKIQRTQQEDSAVYLCASSLASNQPQHFGDGTRLSIL.

This clone was counted a single time. The rearrangement uses TRBV7-9 and TRBJ2-5; TRBD2 might be the D (5 bases). The CDR3 is 15 amino acids. The germline V gene encodes CDR1 SEHNR and CDR2 FQNEAQ (reference sequence). V was cut by 4 bases and J by 4 bases, with 16 bases left in between. CDR3 loop: CASSSPYGDPETQYF. CDR3 nucleotide sequence: TGTGCCAGCAGCTCACCATACGGGGATCCAGAGACCCAGTACTTC.

This clone was seen more than once but under ten times. The CDR3, as DNA: TGTGCCAGCTCACCAGGAAGGGGCAGACAAGAGACCCAGTACTTC. Its translation is CASSPGRGRQETQYF. This chain joins TRBV18 and TRBJ2-5, with a weak D call TRBD1 (5 bases). CDR3 size: 15 residues. V was shortened by 2 bases and J by 2 bases, with 12 bases between the two germline ends. Germline V gene data show CDR1 as KGHSH and CDR2 as LQKENI.

The chain couples TRBV5-6 to TRBJ1-6; D is undetermined. This CDR3 spans 16 amino acids. Trimming removed 0 bases from V and 1 base from J, with 8 bases in between. In germline, CDR1 is SGHDT, CDR2 YYEEEE. In DNA, the CDR3 is TGTGCCAGCAGCTTGGTACTTACATCCTATAATTCACCCCTCCACTTT. Its translation: CASSLVLTSYNSPLHF.

The V call is TRBV6-4, the J call TRBJ2-3; 11 bases match TRBD2. The CDR3 has 16 amino acids. J was trimmed by 6 bases and V by 4 bases; bases with no gene match: 9. CDR1 is MRHNA, CDR2 SNTAGT, per germline. In DNA form, the CDR3 reads TGTGCCAGCAGTGTGTTAGCGGGGGGGCCGGAGGATACGCAGTATTTT. Amino acid sequence: CASSVLAGGPEDTQYF.

This rearrangement joins TRBV21-1 to TRBJ2-7; TRBD2 is taken as the D call from the table, unchecked against the DNA. TRBV21-1 corresponds to a pseudogene. This CDR3 has 11 residues. This CDR3 reads CAIPSSYEQYF. In nucleotides, the CDR3 is TGTGCCATCCCTAGCTCCTACGAGCAGTACTTC.

The chain uses TRBV5-6 and TRBJ2-7, with 13 bases aligning to TRBD2. The CDR3 has 15 residues. V gave up 4 bases and J gave up 6 bases; unmatched junction bases: 7. CDR1 SGHDT and CDR2 YYEEEE come from the germline V gene. In nucleotides, the CDR3 is TGTGCCAGCAGCCGGGGGACTAGCGGGGTACCCGAGCAGTACGTC. Translation gives CASSRGTSGVPEQYV.

The chain links TRBV28 to TRBJ2-7; TRBD1 agrees at 8 bases. The CDR3 has 14 amino acids. J gave up 4 bases and V 5 bases, and 7 bases lay outside the gene matches. Germline CDR1 and CDR2: MDHEN and SYDVKM. CDR3 amino acids: CASSTRGHVYEQYV. The CDR3, as DNA: TGTGCCAGCAGTACCAGGGGGCATGTTTACGAGCAGTACGTC.

The J gene is TRBJ2-3, the V gene TRBV11-2; D is uncertain. The CDR3 runs 13 residues. CDR1 and CDR2 from the germline V gene are SGHAT and FQNNGV. With 3 bases removed from V and 6 bases from J, the gap between germline ends came to 10 bases. CDR3 nucleotide sequence: TGTGCCAGCAGCTTCGGAACCCGGGATACGCAGTATTTT. Translating gives CASSFGTRDTQYF.